These 31 T cell receptor beta chains were all obtained from the same sample, sequenced in a study of a mutant IDH1 vaccine in newly diagnosed glioma. Specified time point: baseline, week 1 (first vaccination visit). As for treatment: pre-vaccination baseline after standard-of-care therapy. Profiled with immunoSEQ multiplex PCR; TCRdb holds only in-frame clones, not every one. This sample yields under 90,000 clones, of which 79% are seen a single time; about 7.5% belongs to the top ten. This specimen was PBMCs, taken from a glioma patient treated with radiotherapy, temozolomide or both. The receptor set was obtained from a man aged 50-59 years with glioma.

J is TRBJ1-6 and V is TRBV27, with D tentatively TRBD1 (5 bases). The CDR3 is 15 residues long. V was cut by 0 bases and J by 9 bases, with 12 bases left in between. Germline CDR1 reads MNHEY; CDR2 reads SMNVEV (reference sequence). The CDR3 loop is CASSLSGRDASPLHF. CDR3 DNA sequence: TGTGCCAGCAGTTTATCTGGCAGGGATGCTTCACCCCTCCACTTT.

The V gene is TRBV7-2, the J gene TRBJ2-1, with D perhaps matching TRBD1 (6 bases). Germline CDR1 reads SGHTA; CDR2 reads FQGNSA. The ends were cut back, 2 bases at V and 4 bases at J, with 12 bases in the middle. This CDR3 spans 15 amino acids. CDR3 region: CASSLSAGEYNEQFF. The DNA of the CDR3 is TGTGCCAGCAGCTTATCCGCAGGGGAGTACAATGAGCAGTTCTTC.

The chain joins TRBV29-1 to TRBJ2-5, with unresolved D. V lost 2 bases and J 4 bases, leaving 8 bases between the germline ends. The CDR3 contains 12 residues. Germline loops: CDR1 SQVTM, CDR2 ANQGSEA. This CDR3 is CSVEPAGETQYF. The DNA for the CDR3 is TGCAGCGTTGAACCGGCTGGAGAGACCCAGTACTTC.

This clone was counted a single time. V and J are TRBV6-6 and TRBJ2-3; 9 bases fit TRBD2. Trimming cost V 6 bases and J 6 bases; bases outside gene matches: 7. Germline CDR1 is MNHNY and CDR2 is SVGAGI (reference sequence). This CDR3 contains 14 residues. Written as DNA, the CDR3 is TGTGCCAGCAGCTCCAGCGGGGGGAGGGATACGCAGTATTTT. Protein sequence: CASSSSGGRDTQYF.

V is TRBV7-2 and J is TRBJ1-2, with TRBD1 as a possible D gene (5 bases). Trimming cost V 5 bases and J 5 bases, with 21 bases left between them. This CDR3 is 16 amino acids long. Germline CDR1 is SGHTA and CDR2 is FQGNSA. The DNA for the CDR3 is TGTGCCAGCAGCCCGCGACTGGAACTACGGGGGTATGGCTACACCTTC. It specifies CASSPRLELRGYGYTF.

This chain joins TRBV19 and TRBJ2-1; 11 bases fit TRBD1. The CDR3 consists of 13 residues. Germline V gene lookup returns CDR1 LNHDA and CDR2 SQIVND (reference sequence). With V trimmed by 7 bases and J by 7 bases, 3 bases remained unmatched. CDR3 region: CASTGQGVNEQFF. In DNA form, the CDR3 reads TGTGCCAGTACGGGACAGGGGGTGAATGAGCAGTTCTTC.

This chain connects TRBV6-7 to TRBJ1-1; the match to TRBD1 covers 7 bases. TRBV6-7 is an ORF; its function is uncertain. The junction had 27 bases not matched to a gene; V was cut back by 4 bases and J by 4 bases. CDR3 length: 21 amino acids. The DNA of the CDR3 is TGTGCCAGCAGTTTTGGACAGGACTCCACAAAAAGGGTGAATTGTGTCACTGAAGCTTTCTTT. Its translation is CASSFGQDSTKRVNCVTEAFF.

The chain has TRBV5-4 and TRBJ1-1; 9 nucleotides match TRBD1. With 0 bases clipped from V and 11 bases from J, the junction kept 5 bases outside the gene matches. Germline assignment: CDR1 SGHNT and CDR2 YYREEE (reference sequence). The CDR3 is 13 amino acids. In DNA, the CDR3 is TGTGCCAGCAGCTTGGCCGGGGGACAGGGTGCTTTCTTT. Encoded protein: CASSLAGGQGAFF.

V gene TRBV19 combines with J gene TRBJ1-2, with TRBD1 identical over 7 bases. The germline CDR1 and CDR2 sequences are LNHDA and SQIVND (reference sequence). J lost 8 bases, V lost 1 base, and 4 bases had no gene match. The CDR3 totals 13 residues. In DNA form, the CDR3 reads TGTGCCAGTAGTATAGGACAGGGCATCGGCTACACCTTC. It yields the protein CASSIGQGIGYTF. The full variable domain, its missing parts supplied by reference TRBV19 and TRBJ1-2, is DGGITQSPKYLFRKEGQNVTLSCEQNLNHDAMYWYRQDPGQGLRLIYYSQIVNDFQKGDIAEGYSVSREKKESFPLTVTSAQKNPTAFYLCASSIGQGIGYTFGSGTRLTVV.

This clone was seen ten or more times. The sample has other DNA sequences that encode this CDR3 too. J is TRBJ1-1 and V is TRBV4-3, with D tentatively TRBD1 (5 bases). Looked up from germline, CDR1 is LGHNA and CDR2 is YSLEER. V lost 1 base and J 4 bases, leaving 7 bases between the germline ends. CDR3 size: 13 residues. This CDR3 is CASSQVGGTEAFF. CDR3 nucleotides: TGCGCCAGCAGCCAAGTTGGGGGCACTGAAGCTTTCTTT.

J is TRBJ2-7 and V is TRBV6-6, with 7 bases identical to TRBD1. V shed 6 bases and J 5 bases; nucleotides not matched to a gene: 7. The CDR3 totals 13 residues. Germline CDR1 is MNHNY and CDR2 is SVGAGI (reference sequence). The CDR3 loop reads CASRVDRVHEQYF. The CDR3 DNA follows: TGTGCCAGCAGGGTCGACAGGGTGCACGAGCAGTACTTC.

V and J are TRBV25-1 and TRBJ2-7; D remains unclear. Trimming removed 8 bases at V and 0 bases at J, with 5 bases between. Germline V CDR1 and CDR2: MGHDK, SYGVNS. There are 11 residues in the CDR3. CDR3 protein: CASASSYEQYF. Written as DNA, the CDR3 is TGTGCCAGCGCCTCCTCCTACGAGCAGTACTTC.

CDR3 DNA: TGTGCCACCAGCAGAGATGGGACAGCTAATCAGCCCCAGCATTTT. It yields the protein CATSRDGTANQPQHF. The chain couples TRBV15 to TRBJ1-5; 7 bases line up with TRBD1. CDR3 length: 15 residues. Germline values: CDR1 LNHNV, CDR2 YYDKDF (reference sequence). The V and J ends lost 0 bases and 4 bases, in that order; junction bases with no gene match: 3.

The chain uses TRBV5-4 and TRBJ2-6; D possibly corresponds to TRBD1 (6 bases). This CDR3 contains 16 residues. V gave up 4 bases and J gave up 4 bases, with 15 bases separating them. Germline V lookup: CDR1 SGHNT, CDR2 YYREEE (reference sequence). The DNA of the CDR3 is TGTGCCAGCAGCGACCCACAGGGTGGCGGGGCCAACGTCCTGACTTTC. Translated, it gives CASSDPQGGGANVLTF.

This clone was counted between two and nine times. CDR3 coding DNA: TGTGCCAGCAGTTTATCGGGTGAAGCTTTCTTT. It encodes CASSLSGEAFF. The V gene is TRBV27, the J gene TRBJ1-1; D call uncertain. The ends were cut back, 0 bases at V and 7 bases at J, with 3 bases in the middle. Germline CDR1 and CDR2: MNHEY and SMNVEV (reference sequence). This CDR3 has 11 amino acids.

The chain links TRBV19 to TRBJ2-7, with 9 nucleotides matching TRBD1. V dropped 9 bases and J dropped 5; count of bases not matched to a gene: 5. The germline gives CDR1 LNHDA, CDR2 SQIVND (reference sequence). This CDR3 contains 12 residues. This CDR3 is CARRDRVDEQYF. The CDR3 coding sequence is TGTGCCAGGCGGGACAGGGTCGACGAGCAGTACTTC.

V gene TRBV19 combines with J gene TRBJ1-3; D might be TRBD1 (5 bases). V was shortened by 9 bases and J by 2 bases, with 11 bases between the two germline ends. From germline, CDR1 is LNHDA and CDR2 SQIVND (reference sequence). The CDR3 is made up of 13 amino acids. CDR3 sequence (DNA): TGTGCCAGCGACAGCTTCGCTGGAAACACCATATATTTT. Its protein product is CASDSFAGNTIYF.

The gene calls are TRBV6-1 and TRBJ1-6, with 7 positions matching TRBD1. Germline V CDR1 and CDR2: MNHNS, SASEGT. This CDR3 has 15 residues. The junction had 7 bases not matched to a gene; V was cut back by 6 bases and J by 5 bases. CDR3: CASSLQGRNNSPLHF. CDR3 nucleotides: TGTGCCAGCAGCCTACAGGGGAGGAATAATTCACCCCTCCACTTT.

The chain recombines TRBV6-5 with TRBJ2-1, with D tentatively TRBD1 (6 bases). The CDR3 totals 15 residues. Trimming removed 3 bases at V and 3 bases at J, with 12 bases between. Germline CDR1 MNHEY, CDR2 SVGAGI. CDR3 amino acids: CASSYQTRGYNEQFF. The CDR3 nucleotides are TGTGCCAGCAGTTATCAAACCAGGGGCTACAATGAGCAGTTCTTC.

The chain recombines TRBV2 with TRBJ1-2, with D tentatively TRBD1 (5 bases). Germline CDR1 and CDR2: SNHLY and FYNNEI. Trimming stripped 1 base from V and 8 bases from J, with 14 bases between. The CDR3 extends over 14 amino acids. The CDR3 loop is CASSEGFGGGGYTF. The CDR3 region has the DNA TGTGCCAGCAGTGAAGGCTTCGGGGGGGGAGGCTACACCTTC. Looking up the rest from reference TRBV2 and TRBJ1-2 gives the full variable domain: EPEVTQTPSHQVTQMGQEVILRCVPISNHLYFYWYRQILGQKVEFLVSFYNNEISEKSEIFDDQFSVERPDGSNFTLKIRSTKLEDSAMYFCASSEGFGGGGYTFGSGTRLTVV.

The gene calls are TRBV7-9 and TRBJ1-1, with D maybe TRBD1 (5 bases). Germline assignment: CDR1 SEHNR and CDR2 FQNEAQ (reference sequence). The CDR3 spans 14 residues. Trimming removed 5 bases at V and 4 bases at J, with 14 bases between. The CDR3 DNA follows: TGTGCCAGCAGCCCCCCCGCCGGGGGCACTGAAGCTTTCTTT. This sequence encodes CASSPPAGGTEAFF. Together with reference TRBV7-9 and TRBJ1-1, the CDR3 gives the full variable domain: DTGVSQNPRHKITKRGQNVTFRCDPISEHNRLYWYRQTLGQGPEFLTYFQNEAQLEKSRLLSDRFSAERPKGSFSTLEIQRTEQGDSAMYLCASSPPAGGTEAFFGQGTRLTVV.

This chain joins TRBV20-1 and TRBJ1-2; maybe TRBD1 (6 bases). The germline gives CDR1 DFQATT, CDR2 SNEGSKA (reference sequence). CDR3 length: 11 amino acids. The V end was cut by 3 bases, the J end by 13 bases, with 15 bases between. CDR3: CSARVNRDCTF. The CDR3 DNA sequence: TGCAGTGCTAGGGTCAACAGGGACTGCACCTTC.

V usage is TRBV2 and J usage is TRBJ1-2, with D possibly matching TRBD1 (6 bases). CDR1 and CDR2 from the germline V gene are SNHLY and FYNNEI. CDR3 length equals 12 residues. V lost 6 bases and J lost 7, with 12 bases in between. The CDR3 sequence: CASSNRDLGYTF. In DNA, the CDR3 is TGTGCCAGCAGCAACAGGGACCTTGGCTACACCTTC. The whole variable domain, filled in from reference TRBV2 and TRBJ1-2, reads EPEVTQTPSHQVTQMGQEVILRCVPISNHLYFYWYRQILGQKVEFLVSFYNNEISEKSEIFDDQFSVERPDGSNFTLKIRSTKLEDSAMYFCASSNRDLGYTFGSGTRLTVV.

This clone was counted once. The rearrangement joins TRBV28 to TRBJ1-5; D is unclear. CDR1 and CDR2 from the germline V gene are MDHEN and SYDVKM. V was shortened by 7 bases and J by 7 bases, with 14 bases between the two germline ends. CDR3 size: 13 residues. Here the CDR3 DNA reads TGTGCCAGCACCGTCATCTCCGGGCAGCCCCAGCATTTT. This translates into CASTVISGQPQHF. The variable domain in full, completed from reference TRBV28 and TRBJ1-5, reads DVKVTQSSRYLVKRTGEKVFLECVQDMDHENMFWYRQDPGLGLRLIYFSYDVKMKEKGDIPEGYSVSREKKERFSLILESASTNQTSMYLCASTVISGQPQHFGDGTRLSIL.

This sequence joins TRBV5-6 and TRBJ2-2, with 11 positions matching TRBD2. Germline CDR1 is SGHDT and CDR2 is YYEEEE. V gave up 0 bases and J gave up 4 bases; unmatched junction bases: 2. The CDR3 runs 16 residues. The CDR3 DNA sequence: TGTGCCAGCAGCTTGGCAGGGACTAGCGGCACCGGGGAGCTGTTTTTT. Its protein is CASSLAGTSGTGELFF.

V usage is TRBV20-1 and J usage is TRBJ1-2, with D possibly TRBD1 on 5 matching bases. Germline lookup yields CDR1 DFQATT and CDR2 SNEGSKA (reference sequence). Trimming removed 3 bases at V and 7 bases at J, with 9 bases between. The CDR3 is 11 residues long. CDR3 region: CSASRQSGYTF. CDR3 bases: TGCAGTGCTAGTAGACAGAGTGGCTACACCTTC.

The V and J genes are TRBV28 and TRBJ1-5; 7 bases are shared with TRBD1. Germline V gives CDR1 MDHEN, CDR2 SYDVKM. CDR3 length: 12 residues. The V and J ends lost 4 bases and 7 bases, in that order; junction bases with no gene match: 1. CDR3 sequence: CASSYRGQPQHF. The CDR3, as DNA: TGTGCCAGCAGTTACAGGGGCCAGCCCCAGCATTTT. Together with reference TRBV28 and TRBJ1-5, the CDR3 gives the full variable domain: DVKVTQSSRYLVKRTGEKVFLECVQDMDHENMFWYRQDPGLGLRLIYFSYDVKMKEKGDIPEGYSVSREKKERFSLILESASTNQTSMYLCASSYRGQPQHFGDGTRLSIL.

The rearrangement joins TRBV6-5 to TRBJ1-4; TRBD1 might be the D (5 bases). The CDR3 totals 14 residues. V dropped 6 bases and J dropped 8 bases, with 16 bases sitting between them. Germline loops: CDR1 MNHEY, CDR2 SVGAGI. CDR3 loop: CASRPGGLEEKLFF. The CDR3 DNA follows: TGTGCCAGCAGGCCCGGGGGGTTAGAGGAAAAACTGTTTTTT.

The chain couples TRBV9 to TRBJ2-7; D possibly corresponds to TRBD1 (5 bases). The ends were cut back, 0 bases at V and 5 bases at J, with 9 bases in the middle. The germline gives CDR1 SGDLS, CDR2 YYNGEE. The CDR3 is 13 residues long. CDR3 nucleotide sequence: TGTGCCAGCAGCGTAGGGACACTCGACGAGCAGTACTTC. It specifies CASSVGTLDEQYF.

This clone was observed a single time. The gene calls are TRBV7-2 and TRBJ1-3, with D unresolved. Trimming took off 5 bases at V and 0 bases at J, with 11 bases between the two ends. This CDR3 is built from 15 residues. Germline values: CDR1 SGHTA, CDR2 FQGNSA. In nucleotides, the CDR3 is TGTGCCAGCAGCCCTAGTGGGAGCTCTGGAAACACCATATATTTT. Translating gives CASSPSGSSGNTIYF.

The chain has TRBV18 and TRBJ2-2; D ambiguous. Trimming removed 0 bases at V and 7 bases at J, with 9 bases between. Germline V gene lookup returns CDR1 KGHSH and CDR2 LQKENI. The CDR3 spans 14 residues. The CDR3 reads CASSPPGGYGELFF. The DNA for the CDR3 is TGTGCCAGCTCACCACCGGGTGGTTACGGGGAGCTGTTTTTT.